One sample yielded the 27 T cell receptor beta chains listed below, sequenced in a study of blood T cell repertoires in COVID-19 (TCRdb year 2020). The library relied on the immunoSEQ multiplex PCR assay. TCRdb took over this immuneACCESS table, retaining in-frame rearrangements with V and J assigned. Such tables are incomplete; in checked studies, under half of the missing clones stem from an unresolved V gene, and the remainder is unexplained. The sample profile shows approximately 190,000 clones; around 80% of them were found once. 15% to 20% of the sample is taken by the ten largest. The sample was peripheral blood. The receptors shown here come from a human donor in a cohort sampled during active COVID-19.

This clone occurred once. The chain employs TRBV27 and TRBJ2-3, with 9 bases matching TRBD1. The CDR3 is 16 amino acids. V shed 5 bases and J 3 bases; nucleotides not matched to a gene: 9. Germline CDR1 and CDR2: MNHEY and SMNVEV (reference sequence). The CDR3 DNA sequence: TGTGCCAGCAGTGGGATCCCGGGACAGGGAACAGATACGCAGTATTTT. This gives the protein CASSGIPGQGTDTQYF.

The J gene is TRBJ1-5, the V gene TRBV10-3; D might be TRBD1 (6 bases). CDR3 length: 13 amino acids. The ends were cut back, 2 bases at V and 6 bases at J, with 8 bases in the middle. The germline gives CDR1 ENHRY, CDR2 SYGVKD. The CDR3 DNA reads as TGTGCCATCAGTGAGGGGGGCTCTCAGCCCCAGCATTTT. Translated, it gives CAISEGGSQPQHF.

The rearrangement uses TRBV6-6 and TRBJ1-1; D might be TRBD1 (6 bases). Germline lookup yields CDR1 MNHNY and CDR2 SVGAGI (reference sequence). CDR3 size: 16 residues. Trimming cost V 8 bases and J 0 bases, with 19 bases left between them. DNA of the CDR3: TGTGCCAGCGGGGAGAGGGGGGGGCAGATGAACACTGAAGCTTTCTTT. As protein: CASGERGGQMNTEAFF.

The rearrangement joins TRBV27 to TRBJ2-2, with a possible D match to TRBD2 (6 bases). The CDR3 loop spans 15 amino acids. CDR1 is MNHEY, CDR2 SMNVEV, per germline (reference sequence). Trimming stripped 4 bases from V and 7 bases from J, with 16 bases between. The CDR3 DNA reads TGTGCCAGCAGTTGGGCATGGAGGGCCGGCGGGGAGCTGTTTTTT. It yields the protein CASSWAWRAGGELFF.

Only a few counts were recorded for this clone. The genes are TRBV5-4 and TRBJ2-2; 9 nucleotides match TRBD1. V was pared by 5 bases and J by 7 bases, with 12 bases of the junction left unmatched. CDR1 SGHNT and CDR2 YYREEE come from the germline V gene (reference sequence). The CDR3 is 16 amino acids. The CDR3 sequence is CASSQTQGAQIGELFF. CDR3 nucleotides: TGTGCCAGCAGTCAAACACAGGGGGCGCAAATCGGGGAGCTGTTTTTT. Combining the CDR3 with reference TRBV5-4 and TRBJ2-2 gives the whole variable domain ETGVTQSPTHLIKTRGQQVTLRCSSQSGHNTVSWYQQALGQGPQFIFQYYREEENGRGNFPPRFSGLQFPNYSSELNVNALELDDSALYLCASSQTQGAQIGELFFGEGSRLTVL.

The J gene is TRBJ2-2, the V gene TRBV3-1 (or the pseudogene TRBV3-2), with D unclear. Germline V gene data show CDR1 as LGHDT and CDR2 as YNNKEL (reference sequence). This CDR3 spans 13 amino acids. Trimming left V 4 bases short and J 0 bases short, with 3 bases between. CDR3: CASSPSNTGELFF. Written as DNA, the CDR3 is TGTGCCAGCAGCCCTTCGAACACCGGGGAGCTGTTTTTT.

V and J are TRBV5-1 and TRBJ1-1; 9 nucleotides match TRBD1. Germline lookup yields CDR1 SGHRS and CDR2 YFSETQ. With 4 bases clipped from V and 4 bases from J, the junction kept 8 bases outside the gene matches. The CDR3 has 15 residues. The CDR3 DNA is TGCGCCAGCAGCCTAGGGACAGGGCTGCCCACTGAAGCTTTCTTT. It codes for CASSLGTGLPTEAFF.

The gene calls are TRBV10-3 and TRBJ1-2; 7 bases fit TRBD1. The CDR3 is 15 residues long. Per germline, CDR1 ENHRY and CDR2 SYGVKD. V trimming: 3 bases; J trimming: 6 bases; junction bases outside the gene matches: 10. This chain's CDR3 is CAISDSDRERDGYTF. The CDR3 DNA is TGTGCCATCAGTGACTCAGACAGGGAGAGAGATGGCTACACCTTC.

The chain recombines TRBV5-1 with TRBJ1-2; D call uncertain. V lost 4 bases, J lost 8 bases, and 21 bases lay in between. Per germline, CDR1 SGHRS and CDR2 YFSETQ. There are 15 residues in the CDR3. CDR3 sequence (DNA): TGCGCCAGCAGCGCCAGTGGCTGGGGTGGCGGGGGCTACACCTTC. Its protein product is CASSASGWGGGGYTF.

The rearrangement links TRBV24-1 to TRBJ2-3, with D possibly being TRBD2 (7 bases). Germline V gives CDR1 KGHDR, CDR2 SFDVKD. V gave up 3 bases and J gave up 2 bases, with 14 bases separating them. This CDR3 has 16 amino acids. The CDR3 loop is CATSDPRGALTDTQYF. As DNA, the CDR3 is TGTGCCACCAGTGATCCCCGGGGGGCCCTCACAGATACGCAGTATTTT.

V is TRBV5-5 and J is TRBJ1-1; D gene ambiguous. Trimming removed 2 bases from V and 0 bases from J, with 5 bases in between. This CDR3 region has 13 residues. Germline-derived CDR1 and CDR2 are SGHKS and YYEKEE (reference sequence). The CDR3 coding sequence is TGTGCCAGCAGCTTCACAGTGAACACTGAAGCTTTCTTT. It codes for CASSFTVNTEAFF.

This clone was recorded a few times. This rearrangement joins TRBV20-1 to TRBJ2-7, with D possibly TRBD1 on 5 matching bases. Trimming removed 4 bases at V and 6 bases at J, with 10 bases between. The V gene's germline CDR1 is DFQATT and CDR2 SNEGSKA (reference sequence). The CDR3 has 11 residues. CDR3 in DNA: TGCAGTGCTATCCAGGGAAGCGAGCAGTACGTC. This translates into CSAIQGSEQYV.

The J gene is TRBJ1-2, the V gene TRBV7-6; D is unresolved. Per the germline V gene, CDR1 is SGHVS and CDR2 is FNYEAQ. Trimming took 8 bases from V and 2 from J, leaving 18 bases between them. The CDR3 is 15 residues long. DNA for the CDR3: TGTGCCAGCTCACCTCTCGACTCGGGAAACTATGGCTACACCTTC. Amino acids: CASSPLDSGNYGYTF.

The chain links TRBV3-1 (or the pseudogene TRBV3-2) to TRBJ2-7, with D possibly TRBD1 on 5 matching bases. Trimming shortened V by 0 bases and J by 2 bases, and 14 bases separated the two germline ends. Germline V gene data show CDR1 as LGHDT and CDR2 as YNNKEL (reference sequence). CDR3 length: 16 residues. In DNA, the CDR3 is TGTGCCAGCAGCCAAGAACAATTGGGGCCTCCCTACGAGCAGTACTTC. This encodes CASSQEQLGPPYEQYF.

The chain couples TRBV9 to TRBJ2-2; maybe TRBD1 (5 bases). V was clipped by 0 bases and J by 5 bases, with 11 bases between them. CDR3 size: 15 residues. Germline V gene sequence: CDR1 SGDLS, CDR2 YYNGEE. The CDR3 nucleotides read TGTGCCAGCAGCGTAGTCCAGGGTCAGACCGGGGAGCTGTTTTTT. This codes for CASSVVQGQTGELFF.

This chain uses TRBV5-1 with TRBJ1-1; D is unclear. Germline CDR1 reads SGHRS; CDR2 reads YFSETQ. This CDR3 spans 15 amino acids. Trimming removed 0 bases from V and 1 base from J, with 10 bases in between. DNA for the CDR3: TGCGCCAGCAGCTTGGGGTCGGGTGGGAACACTGAAGCTTTCTTT. It translates to CASSLGSGGNTEAFF.

The V call is TRBV6-5, the J call TRBJ2-7, with D possibly TRBD1 on 6 matching bases. Trimming took 11 bases from V and 0 from J, leaving 17 bases between them. Germline CDR1 is MNHEY and CDR2 is SVGAGI. The CDR3 is made up of 14 amino acids. The chain's CDR3 is CASRVGTLSYEQYF. The CDR3 nucleotides read TGTGCCTCCCGGGTCGGGACACTCTCCTACGAGCAGTACTTC.

This chain connects TRBV5-6 to TRBJ2-2; TRBD2 aligns across 7 bases. CDR3 length equals 15 residues. The V gene end was trimmed by 4 bases and the J gene end by 6 bases; junction bases not matched to a gene: 9. Per the germline V gene, CDR1 is SGHDT and CDR2 is YYEEEE. CDR3 DNA sequence: TGTGCCAGCAGCATAATGGGGGGGTCCTCCGGGGAGCTGTTTTTT. Amino acids: CASSIMGGSSGELFF.

The J gene is TRBJ2-7, the V gene TRBV21-1; the listed D gene, TRBD1, was not tested against the DNA. TRBV21-1 is deemed a pseudogene. This CDR3 spans 17 amino acids. For the CDR3, the DNA is TGTGCCAGCAGCAATCAAAGGAGGGACAGGGTTACCTACGAGCAGTACTTC. It encodes CASSNQRRDRVTYEQYF.

The chain employs TRBV11-3 and TRBJ2-1, with TRBD2 matching 15 bases. Germline lookup yields CDR1 SGHNT and CDR2 YENEEA. V lost 1 base to trimming and J lost 10 bases; unmatched junction nucleotides: 2. The length of the CDR3 is 15 residues. Here the CDR3 reads CASSLGGTSGGEQFF. The DNA of the CDR3 is TGTGCCAGCAGCTTAGGCGGGACTAGCGGGGGGGAGCAGTTCTTC.

This chain joins TRBV27 and TRBJ1-3; maybe TRBD1 (5 bases). The CDR3 contains 13 residues. Trimming removed 6 bases at V and 2 bases at J, with 8 bases between. CDR1 MNHEY and CDR2 SMNVEV come from the germline V gene (reference sequence). CDR3 sequence reads: CASSGTTGNTIYF. Written as DNA, the CDR3 is TGTGCCAGCAGCGGGACTACTGGAAACACCATATATTTT.

The chain links TRBV18 to TRBJ1-1; D ambiguous. CDR1 KGHSH and CDR2 LQKENI come from the germline V gene. Trimming took off 4 bases at V and 4 bases at J, with 13 bases between the two ends. The CDR3 runs 14 residues. The CDR3 bases are TGTGCCAGCTCACGTCTGCGGTCTCTCACTGAAGCTTTCTTT. Translation gives CASSRLRSLTEAFF.

This chain connects TRBV18 to TRBJ2-7; 7 nucleotides align to TRBD2. Germline assignment: CDR1 KGHSH and CDR2 LQKENI. V lost 2 bases, J lost 4 bases, and 5 bases stayed unmatched. The CDR3 is 14 residues long. The CDR3 nucleotides are TGTGCCAGCTCACCATTGGGGGGGAAATACGAGCAGTACGTC. It is translated as CASSPLGGKYEQYV.

V usage is TRBV11-2 and J usage is TRBJ1-1; D unresolved. The V end was cut by 5 bases, the J end by 1 base, with 14 bases between. The CDR3 is made up of 15 amino acids. The germline V gene has CDR1 SGHAT and CDR2 FQNNGV. The CDR3 region is CASSPSRVPNTEAFF. Written as DNA, the CDR3 is TGTGCCAGCAGCCCGAGCCGAGTCCCGAACACTGAAGCTTTCTTT.

V and J are TRBV2 and TRBJ2-1; D possibly corresponds to TRBD2 (7 bases). The V and J ends lost 3 bases and 8 bases respectively, with 17 bases between them. This CDR3 has 15 residues. Germline CDR1 reads SNHLY; CDR2 reads FYNNEI. The CDR3 nucleotides read TGTGCCAGCAGTGATAGGGGGGGGAGGGTTGATGAGCAGTTCTTC. Protein: CASSDRGGRVDEQFF.

The genes are TRBV2 and TRBJ1-4; D gene unclear. This CDR3 comprises 17 residues. Germline V gene lookup returns CDR1 SNHLY and CDR2 FYNNEI. The V gene lost 5 bases and the J gene lost 0 bases, with 16 bases spanning the gap. The CDR3 spells CASSIRRSRSTNEKLFF. The CDR3, as DNA: TGTGCCAGCAGTATTCGGCGGTCCAGATCAACTAATGAAAAACTGTTTTTT.

Only one count was recorded for this clone. The V and J genes are TRBV5-8 and TRBJ2-7; 8 bases map to TRBD2. V was clipped by 3 bases and J by 4 bases; unmatched bases: 6. The CDR3 is 14 residues long. CDR1 SGHTS and CDR2 YDEGEE come from the germline V gene. CDR3 residues: CASSSQGLVYEQYV. CDR3 nucleotides: TGTGCCAGCAGCTCCCAGGGACTAGTATACGAGCAGTACGTC.